One and the same sample provided the 25 T cell receptor beta chains below, sequenced in a study of type 1 regulatory T cells. TCRdb used MiXCR to reprocess the reads, holding one entry per CDR3 protein. This sample has 80,000 to 100,000 distinct CDR3 sequences; roughly 28% occur once, and the top ten carry around 2.2%. The sample comprised CD4+ T cells, either the whole sample or a sorted fraction (not recorded which). These receptors came from a human donor in good health.

This clonotype was detected only a few times. The gene calls are TRBV7-2 and TRBJ2-7; D uncertain. V was shortened by 4 bases and J by 2 bases, with 12 bases between the two germline ends. CDR3 length equals 14 residues. Germline V lookup: CDR1 SGHTA, CDR2 FQGNSA. The CDR3, as DNA: TGTGCCAGCAGCTCCCCCCAATCCCCCTACGAGCAGTACTTC. This gives the protein CASSSPQSPYEQYF. The full variable domain, with the rest looked up from reference TRBV7-2 and TRBJ2-7, is GAGVSQSPSNKVTEKGKDVELRCDPISGHTALYWYRQSLGQGLEFLIYFQGNSAPDKSGLPSDRFSAERTGGSVSTLTIQRTQQEDSAVYLCASSSPQSPYEQYFGPGTRLTVT.

This clonotype was seen a handful of times. J is TRBJ2-3 and V is TRBV20-1; 10 nucleotides match TRBD2. Germline V CDR1 and CDR2: DFQATT, SNEGSKA (reference sequence). V lost 6 bases and J lost 6; bases outside the gene matches: 9. The CDR3 consists of 14 residues. This CDR3 reads CSASLAGVFDTQYF. CDR3 sequence (DNA): TGCAGTGCAAGCCTAGCGGGAGTTTTTGATACGCAGTATTTT.

A few counts support this clonotype. The V gene is TRBV6-6, the J gene TRBJ1-1; D is uncertain. CDR3 size: 10 residues. The V gene lost 2 bases and the J gene lost 6 bases, with 1 base spanning the gap. Germline CDR1 and CDR2: MNHNY and SVGAGI (reference sequence). The CDR3 DNA is TGTGCCAGCAGTTACCCTGAAGCTTTCTTT. It codes for CASSYPEAFF.

The V call is TRBV6-5, the J call TRBJ2-6; D call uncertain. The V and J ends lost 5 bases and 0 bases respectively, with 8 bases between them. Germline V gene sequence: CDR1 MNHEY, CDR2 SVGAGI. CDR3 size: 15 residues. Written as DNA, the CDR3 is TGTGCCAGCAGTAACCAAGCCTCTGGGGCCAACGTCCTGACTTTC. Its translation: CASSNQASGANVLTF.

This chain links TRBV19 with TRBJ2-2; 10 bases agree with TRBD1. The V segment lost 4 bases and the J segment 5 bases; nucleotides outside the gene matches: 19. The CDR3 extends over 20 amino acids. From germline, CDR1 is LNHDA and CDR2 SQIVND (reference sequence). This CDR3 is CASSTLPRGKDRGQTGELFF. CDR3 DNA sequence: TGTGCCAGTAGTACCCTCCCTAGGGGGAAAGACAGGGGGCAAACCGGGGAGCTGTTTTTT.

This chain links TRBV16 with TRBJ1-5, with unresolved D. Germline V gives CDR1 KGHSY, CDR2 FQNENV. The CDR3 is 14 residues long. Deletions cut 2 bases from V and 3 bases from J, with 8 bases between. This CDR3 reads CASSQHYDNQPQHF. The CDR3 coding sequence is TGTGCCAGCAGCCAACATTATGACAATCAGCCCCAGCATTTT.

This clonotype was counted a few times. This chain connects TRBV7-8 to TRBJ2-3, with D uncertain. V was cut by 1 base and J by 6 bases, with 11 bases left in between. Germline CDR1 reads SGHVS; CDR2 reads FQNEAQ. The CDR3 runs to 14 residues. CDR3 sequence: CASSLEGRSDTQYF. The CDR3 nucleotides are TGTGCCAGCAGCTTAGAAGGTAGATCGGATACGCAGTATTTT.

The rearrangement uses TRBV6-1 and TRBJ1-5; D might be TRBD1 (6 bases). The germline gives CDR1 MNHNS, CDR2 SASEGT. V gave up 8 bases and J gave up 3 bases, with 17 bases separating them. This CDR3 contains 15 residues. CDR3 sequence: CASQPGAVTNQPQHF. DNA of the CDR3: TGTGCCAGCCAGCCGGGGGCGGTAACCAATCAGCCCCAGCATTTT.

J is TRBJ2-3 and V is TRBV20-1; 11 bases line up with TRBD2. After removal of 0 bases from V and 6 bases from J, the junction contained 17 bases not matched to a gene. The CDR3 sequence is 19 residues long. From germline, CDR1 is DFQATT and CDR2 SNEGSKA (reference sequence). For the CDR3, the DNA is TGCAGTGCTAGAGATCCGGTTGGGCTAGCGGGAGGATTTGGCGATACGCAGTATTTT. Translation gives CSARDPVGLAGGFGDTQYF.

The J gene is TRBJ2-5, the V gene TRBV18, with 7 bases matching TRBD2. V shed 5 bases and J 2 bases; nucleotides not matched to a gene: 14. The CDR3 consists of 17 residues. Germline loops: CDR1 KGHSH, CDR2 LQKENI. The CDR3 here is CASSGYKLAASQETQYF. The DNA of the CDR3 is TGTGCCAGCTCAGGATACAAGCTAGCGGCCTCACAAGAGACCCAGTACTTC.

This clonotype was seen a handful of times. The V call is TRBV28, the J call TRBJ2-7, with D perhaps given as TRBD1 or TRBD2 (5 bases each). Germline lookup yields CDR1 MDHEN and CDR2 SYDVKM. V was trimmed by 5 bases and J by 4 bases, leaving 18 bases between them. This CDR3 has 15 amino acids. CDR3 nucleotide sequence: TGTGCCAGCAGTCTACCGGGACCCAAAGGGTACGAGCAGTACTTC. Translation gives CASSLPGPKGYEQYF.

This clonotype showed up just a few times. The chain has TRBV20-1 and TRBJ1-4; 8 nucleotides match TRBD1. This CDR3 spans 16 amino acids. Germline V gene data show CDR1 as DFQATT and CDR2 as SNEGSKA (reference sequence). Unmatched junction bases numbered 10, after V lost 0 bases and J lost 7 bases. This chain's CDR3 is CSARDRGRGLGEKLFF. The CDR3 nucleotides read TGCAGTGCTAGAGATCGGGGCAGGGGGCTTGGTGAAAAACTGTTTTTT.

The chain is built from TRBV7-2 and TRBJ2-1, with TRBD1 matching over 9 bases. This CDR3 spans 15 amino acids. Germline CDR1 and CDR2: SGHTA and FQGNSA. J gave up 7 bases and V 5 bases, and 9 bases lay outside the gene matches. In DNA form, the CDR3 reads TGTGCCAGCAGCCCCCTCGGGGACAGGGCGAATGAGCAGTTCTTC. It specifies CASSPLGDRANEQFF.

V gene TRBV10-2 combines with J gene TRBJ2-3; 8 positions match TRBD2. Germline V gene data show CDR1 as WSHSY and CDR2 as SAAADI. The CDR3 spans 18 residues. Losses at the gene ends were 0 bases for V and 1 base for J; bases not matched to a gene: 9. CDR3 residues: CASSESWAAGGGTDTQYF. The CDR3 DNA follows: TGCGCCAGCAGTGAGTCGTGGGCAGCCGGGGGGGGCACAGATACGCAGTATTTT.

CDR3 nucleotide sequence: TGCAGTGCTAGAGGGGGGAGGGGTCGGACCACTGAAGCTTTCTTT. Translating gives CSARGGRGRTTEAFF. The chain is built from TRBV20-1 and TRBJ1-1, with a tentative D call TRBD1 (5 bases). The CDR3 is made up of 15 amino acids. The ends were cut back, 1 base at V and 4 bases at J, with 16 bases in the middle. Germline loops: CDR1 DFQATT, CDR2 SNEGSKA (reference sequence).

This clonotype was counted between two and nine times. The rearrangement joins TRBV4-1 to TRBJ1-1; tentative D call: TRBD1 (6 bases). Germline CDR1 is MGHRA and CDR2 is YSYEKL. This CDR3 is 13 amino acids long. The ends were cut back, 0 bases at V and 8 bases at J, with 10 bases in the middle. This CDR3 reads CASSQESDREAFF. CDR3 DNA: TGCGCCAGCAGCCAAGAGTCTGACAGGGAAGCTTTCTTT.

The chain recombines TRBV18 with TRBJ2-7, with D possibly being TRBD2 (6 bases). Between the trimmed V and J ends, which lost 3 bases and 3 bases, there was a span of 9 bases. This CDR3 contains 13 residues. Germline CDR1 reads KGHSH; CDR2 reads LQKENI. This CDR3 is CASSPDYGYEQYF. CDR3 nucleotide sequence: TGTGCCAGCTCACCGGACTATGGCTACGAGCAGTACTTC.

This clonotype has just a few counts. The genes are TRBV20-1 and TRBJ1-1; TRBD1 is a possible D gene (6 bases). CDR1 is DFQATT and CDR2 is SNEGSKA in the germline V gene (reference sequence). V dropped 1 base and J dropped 0 bases, with 12 bases sitting between them. The CDR3 is 15 amino acids. The CDR3 protein is CSARVPDRLNTEAFF. The CDR3, as DNA: TGCAGTGCTAGAGTCCCCGACAGGTTGAACACTGAAGCTTTCTTT.

For this clonotype: It is unclear where the CDR3 begins or ends on the DNA, so no DNA is shown, and the CDR3 is as TCRdb lists it. V and J are TRBV29-1 and TRBJ2-1; TRBD1 was called by the table and not checked on the DNA. Including both end residues, the CDR3 is 12 amino acids long. Germline loops: CDR1 SQVTM, CDR2 ANQGSEA. The CDR3 reads CSVGQGADMPFF.

This clonotype was detected only a few times. The CDR3: CASTSTAGGLTGELFF. CDR3 bases: TGTGCCAGCACCTCTACAGCGGGAGGGCTGACCGGGGAGCTGTTTTTT. The chain employs TRBV3-1 and TRBJ2-2, with 10 positions matching TRBD2. Trimming cost V 7 bases and J 5 bases; bases outside gene matches: 10. The germline CDR1 and CDR2 sequences are LGHDT and YNNKEL (reference sequence). This CDR3 spans 16 amino acids. Full variable domain (rest looked up from reference TRBV3-1 and TRBJ2-2): DTAVSQTPKYLVTQMGNDKSIKCEQNLGHDTMYWYKQDSKKFLKIMFSYNNKELIINETVPNRFSPKSPDKAHLNLHINSLELGDSAVYFCASTSTAGGLTGELFFGEGSRLTVL.

This clonotype was seen a handful of times. V usage is TRBV11-2 and J usage is TRBJ1-4, with D perhaps TRBD1 (5 bases). The V and J ends lost 5 bases and 6 bases respectively, with 19 bases between them. The CDR3 length is 16 residues. CDR1 is SGHAT and CDR2 is FQNNGV in the germline V gene. The CDR3 nucleotides are TGTGCCAGCAGCCTCGGACAAGCCCTAGGGGATGAAAAACTGTTTTTT. Translation: CASSLGQALGDEKLFF.

The chain links TRBV12-5 to TRBJ2-1; perhaps TRBD2 as D (5 bases). V was trimmed by 7 bases and J by 5 bases, leaving 15 bases between them. CDR1 LGHNT and CDR2 FRNRAP come from the germline V gene. CDR3 length: 14 amino acids. CDR3 region: CASAGGEIHNEQFF. The CDR3 DNA reads TGTGCTAGTGCCGGTGGGGAGATCCACAATGAGCAGTTCTTC.

This clonotype was detected ten times or more. The V and J genes are TRBV3-1 and TRBJ2-1; D is unclear. V dropped 2 bases and J dropped 8 bases, with 13 bases sitting between them. The CDR3 length is 14 residues. Looked up from germline, CDR1 is LGHDT and CDR2 is YNNKEL (reference sequence). For the CDR3, the DNA is TGTGCCAGCAGCCAAAACACGGGCGGTGATGAGCAGTTCTTC. The encoded protein is CASSQNTGGDEQFF.

This clonotype was counted ten times or more. The genes are TRBV7-2 and TRBJ2-5; no reliable D call. The V end lost 4 bases, the J end lost 2 bases, and 8 bases lay between the germline ends. In germline, CDR1 is SGHTA, CDR2 FQGNSA. The CDR3 is made up of 13 amino acids. The CDR3 bases are TGTGCCAGCAGCTCCAGAGTACAAGAGACCCAGTACTTC. It specifies CASSSRVQETQYF. The entire variable domain, with the rest obtained from reference TRBV7-2 and TRBJ2-5, is as follows: GAGVSQSPSNKVTEKGKDVELRCDPISGHTALYWYRQSLGQGLEFLIYFQGNSAPDKSGLPSDRFSAERTGGSVSTLTIQRTQQEDSAVYLCASSSRVQETQYFGPGTRLLVL.

This clonotype turned up a few times. The chain combines TRBV20-1 with TRBJ1-5; D is undetermined. The ends were cut back, 3 bases at V and 0 bases at J, with 9 bases in the middle. This CDR3 is 14 amino acids long. Germline V gene lookup returns CDR1 DFQATT and CDR2 SNEGSKA (reference sequence). The CDR3 nucleotides are TGCAGTGCTAGTATCGGGGTTAGCAATCAGCCCCAGCATTTT. Residues: CSASIGVSNQPQHF.